These 8 T cell receptor beta chains were sequenced from one sample in a study of tissue T cells after allogeneic stem cell transplantation. Here immunoSEQ multiplex PCR was the method, and the copy in TCRdb shows in-frame clones only, minus some. The sample comprises about 7,700 clones, roughly 38% of which are singletons, and over 5.5% rests with the top ten. Time point in this sample: mouse harvest day 14 after allogeneic transplant. Each mouse received 10^7 T-cell-depleted marrow cells plus 10^6 splenic CD5+ T cells by tail vein. Sequences were obtained from skin. These receptors were taken from a female BALB/c mouse given C57BL/6 T cells with graft-versus-host disease after an allogeneic hematopoietic cell transplant.

There are a few counts of this clone. Gene labels here are mouse ones. The read terminates 1 residue before the CDR3 end, so the remaining end is supplied by the germline J gene. The chain carries TRBV13-2 and TRBJ2-4; D unresolved. Germline V gene sequence: CDR1 NNHNN, CDR2 SYGAGS (reference sequence). CDR3 length equals 13 residues. V dropped 6 bases and J dropped 0 bases, with 8 bases sitting between them. The CDR3 protein is CASAPDSQNTLYF. Partial CDR3 DNA: TGTGCCAGCGCCCCGGACAGTCAAAACACCTTGTAC.

This clone is medium-sized (0.01 to 0.1%) within its sample. All gene names here are mouse names. With the read ending 1 residue before the CDR3 end, the germline J gene is used to fill in that end. The chain uses TRBV23 and TRBJ2-1; the D call TRBD1 from the table was never checked on the DNA. Germline CDR1 KGHTA, CDR2 FQNQQP. This CDR3 spans 14 amino acids. The CDR3 sequence: CSSSRGTDNAEQFF. CDR3 bases read: TGCTCCAGCAGTCGCGGGACAGACAATGCTGAGCAGTTC.

A note on this clone: Germline and genes here are mouse. The read terminates 1 residue before the CDR3 end, so the remaining end is supplied by the germline J gene. The gene calls are TRBV12-1 and TRBJ1-4; 7 bases agree with TRBD1. In germline, CDR1 is SGHSN, CDR2 HYEKVE. The CDR3 is made up of 15 amino acids. Losses at the gene ends were 3 bases for V and 1 base for J; bases not matched to a gene: 4. Incomplete CDR3 DNA: TGTGCCAGCTCTTTACGGGACAGTTCCAACGAAAGATTATTT. Translating it yields CASSLRDSSNERLF. The full-length CDR3 reads as CASSLRDSSNERLFF.

On this clone itself: Gene names follow the mouse nomenclature. The read terminates 1 residue before the CDR3 end, so the remaining end is supplied by the germline J gene. The chain is built from TRBV23 and TRBJ2-5; the table's D call, TRBD2, was not checked against the DNA. The germline V gene encodes CDR1 KGHTA and CDR2 FQNQQP. The CDR3 covers 17 residues. Incomplete CDR3 DNA: TGCTCCAGCAGTCGCCGGGACTGGGGGCTTAACCAAGACACCCAGTAC. This sequence encodes CSSSRRDWGLNQDTQY. The whole CDR3 region reads CSSSRRDWGLNQDTQYF.

Judged by abundance, this clone is medium-sized. Gene names refer to mouse genes. The read gets to within 1 residue of the CDR3 end, and the germline J gene fills in the rest. This sequence joins TRBV26 and TRBJ2-7; TRBD1 matches 7 bases. This CDR3 has 13 residues. Germline lookup yields CDR1 KGHPV and CDR2 FQNQEV (reference sequence). V dropped 6 bases and J dropped 2; count of bases not matched to a gene: 4. This chain's CDR3 is CASRGDSPYEQYF. CDR3 DNA (partial): TGTGCCAGCAGAGGGGACAGCCCCTATGAACAGTAC.

This clone was detected only a few times. Gene and germline names: mouse. The read terminates 1 residue before the CDR3 end, so the remaining end is supplied by the germline J gene. The V gene is TRBV26, the J gene TRBJ1-3, with a weak D call TRBD1 (5 bases). The CDR3 length is 15 residues. The germline V gene encodes CDR1 KGHPV and CDR2 FQNQEV (reference sequence). V lost 0 bases, J lost 0 bases, and 6 bases lay in between. CDR3 bases read: TGTGCCAGCAGTCTGTCAGGGGTTTCTGGAAATACGCTCTAT. Translating it yields CASSLSGVSGNTLY. The full-length CDR3 reads as CASSLSGVSGNTLYF. The entire variable domain, with the rest obtained from reference TRBV26 and TRBJ1-3, is as follows: NSKVIQTPRYLVKGQGQKAKMRCIPEKGHPVVFWYQQNKNNEFKFLINFQNQEVLQQIDMTEKRFSAECPSNSPCSLEIQSSEAGDSALYLCASSLSGVSGNTLYFGEGSRLIVV.

On this clone itself: All gene names here are mouse names. The CDR3 bases that were read are TGTGCCAGCAGTCTGCAGGGCCTTCAAAACACCTTGTAC. Its translation is CASSLQGLQNTLY. The CDR3 reads in full as CASSLQGLQNTLYF. The rearrangement uses TRBV26 and TRBJ2-4; tentatively, D is TRBD1 (5 bases). The read ends 1 residue before the CDR3 terminus; that terminus is restored from the germline J gene. The V end was cut by 2 bases, the J end by 2 bases, with 8 bases between. CDR3 size: 14 residues. Germline V gene lookup returns CDR1 KGHPV and CDR2 FQNQEV (reference sequence).

Concerning this clone: Each gene name is a mouse one. The read is 1 residue too short to cover the CDR3 end, so that end is filled in from the germline J gene. Other DNA variants within this sample encode the same CDR3. V and J are TRBV26 and TRBJ1-4; D gene uncertain. Trimming shortened V by 2 bases and J by 0 bases, and 4 bases separated the two germline ends. The germline V gene has CDR1 KGHPV and CDR2 FQNQEV (reference sequence). CDR3 length equals 14 residues. CDR3 in amino acids: CASSLGISNERLFF. Partial CDR3 DNA: TGTGCCAGCAGTCTGGGAATTTCCAACGAAAGATTATTT.